The 12 T cell receptor beta chains in this list originate from one sample, sequenced in a study of blood T cells in healthy people across ages. The use of a sample-barcoded 5' primer and a J-beta primer mix characterized a second PCR of roughly 7 to 11 cycles. TCRdb recomputed calls from the 5' RACE reads with MiXCR, one row per CDR3 protein. The repertoire includes 650,000 to 800,000 distinct CDR3 sequences, 40% to 65% of them detected once, and roughly 14% sits in the top ten. Sequenced: blood. The receptors stem from a woman older than 75 in good health.

A word on this clonotype: This may be a read error, as it is one base from a much larger clone. The chain couples TRBV7-3 to TRBJ2-3; 9 bases match TRBD2. Germline CDR1 SGHTA, CDR2 FQGTGA. The length of the CDR3 is 18 residues. The V segment lost 5 bases and the J segment 4 bases; nucleotides outside the gene matches: 16. CDR3 bases: TGTGCCAGCAGCCTCACTCCCCTGGCTAGCGGGAAGCCAGATACGCAGTATTTT. Translating it yields CASSLTPLASGKPDTQYF.

The rearrangement links TRBV7-9 to TRBJ2-6, with a weak D call TRBD1 (5 bases). CDR1 and CDR2 from the germline V gene are SEHNR and FQNEAQ (reference sequence). V gave up 2 bases and J gave up 2 bases, with 10 bases separating them. The CDR3 is made up of 16 amino acids. The CDR3 sequence is CASSLQGAAGANVLTF. The CDR3, as DNA: TGTGCCAGCAGCTTACAGGGCGCCGCTGGGGCCAACGTCCTGACTTTC. Combining the CDR3 with reference TRBV7-9 and TRBJ2-6 gives the whole variable domain DTGVSQNPRHKITKRGQNVTFRCDPISEHNRLYWYRQTLGQGPEFLTYFQNEAQLEKSRLLSDRFSAERPKGSFSTLEIQRTEQGDSAMYLCASSLQGAAGANVLTFGAGSRLTVL.

V gene TRBV28 combines with J gene TRBJ2-5, with TRBD2 identical over 8 bases. CDR3 length equals 13 residues. Germline V lookup: CDR1 MDHEN, CDR2 SYDVKM. V gave up 7 bases and J gave up 5 bases; unmatched junction bases: 6. In DNA, the CDR3 is TGTGCCAGCACCCCAGCGGGAGTGGAGACCCAGTACTTC. It yields the protein CASTPAGVETQYF.

This clonotype came up many times. The genes are TRBV3-1 and TRBJ2-5; TRBD1 aligns across 8 bases. CDR3 size: 13 residues. J was trimmed by 4 bases and V by 8 bases; bases with no gene match: 6. Germline CDR1 is LGHDT and CDR2 is YNNKEL (reference sequence). The CDR3 nucleotides read TGTGCCAGCGGACAGGGAGGAGGAGAGACCCAGTACTTC. Protein sequence: CASGQGGGETQYF.

The table lists this clonotype with a few counts. Germline is not matched at one junction end, which may reflect a read error. The chain joins TRBV20-1 to TRBJ2-2; D is undetermined. CDR3 size: 12 residues. From germline, CDR1 is DFQATT and CDR2 SNEGSKA (reference sequence). The CDR3 DNA is TGCCGCCCGGCAGTATACACCTGGGAGCTGTTTTTT. Translation: CRPAVYTWELFF.

Comment on this clonotype: This sequence may be a read error, since a much larger clone differs from it by one base. The chain joins TRBV4-1 to TRBJ2-5; 10 nucleotides match TRBD2. The length of the CDR3 is 17 residues. Germline V gene lookup returns CDR1 MGHRA and CDR2 YSYEKL. V trimming: 4 bases; J trimming: 11 bases; junction bases outside the gene matches: 19. The CDR3 DNA follows: TGCGCCAGCAGCCCCTTTTCTGGTGCTAGCGGGAGAGTTGAGCAGTACTTC. Protein: CASSPFSGASGRVEQYF.

This clonotype has just a few counts. CDR3 bases: TGTGCCTGGAGGACAGGGTCAACTAATCAGCCCCAGCATTTT. It is translated as CAWRTGSTNQPQHF. The chain couples TRBV30 to TRBJ1-5, with 7 bases identical to TRBD1. V shed 3 bases and J 4 bases; nucleotides not matched to a gene: 6. There are 14 residues in the CDR3. Germline lookup yields CDR1 GTSNPN and CDR2 SVGIG (reference sequence).

As to this clonotype: Just one base apart from a much larger clone, this may be a read error. V gene TRBV12-3 or TRBV12-4 combines with J gene TRBJ2-7, with D possibly being TRBD1 (6 bases). This CDR3 has 15 amino acids. V was shortened by 11 bases and J by 1 base, with 21 bases between the two germline ends. The CDR3 loop reads CARNTDRMGSYEQYF. The CDR3 DNA sequence: TGTGCCCGCAACACAGACAGGATGGGGTCCTACGAGCAGTACTTC.

The rearrangement links TRBV12-3 or TRBV12-4 to TRBJ2-6, with TRBD1 identical over 10 bases. This CDR3 has 17 residues. The V segment lost 4 bases and the J segment 4 bases; nucleotides outside the gene matches: 7. The CDR3 is CASSWTGGPSGANVLTF. The CDR3 DNA is TGTGCCAGCAGTTGGACAGGGGGGCCTTCGGGGGCCAACGTCCTGACTTTC.

The chain links TRBV21-1 to TRBJ2-7. TRBV21-1 represents a pseudogene. This CDR3 is built from 14 residues. CDR3 in DNA: TGTGCCAGCAGCAAAGTGGCGGGCCCCTACGAGCAGTACTTC. Translating it yields CASSKVAGPYEQYF.

The sample holds many counts of this clonotype. The chain links TRBV5-1 to TRBJ2-7; D uncertain. The CDR3 spans 14 residues. V lost 3 bases, J lost 2 bases, and 12 bases lay in between. Per germline, CDR1 SGHRS and CDR2 YFSETQ. The CDR3 nucleotides read TGCGCCAGCAGCTACGAGATGTCGACCTACGAGCAGTACTTC. Translation: CASSYEMSTYEQYF. The variable domain in full, with the rest retrieved from reference TRBV5-1 and TRBJ2-7, is KAGVTQTPRYLIKTRGQQVTLSCSPISGHRSVSWYQQTPGQGLQFLFEYFSETQRNKGNFPGRFSGRQFSNSRSEMNVSTLELGDSALYLCASSYEMSTYEQYFGPGTRLTVT.

Worth noting for this clonotype: Germline and junction disagree at one end, which may indicate a read error. The chain combines TRBV14 with TRBJ2-1; D unclear. Germline CDR1 is SGHDN and CDR2 is FVKESK. The CDR3 contains 13 residues. The CDR3 bases are TGTGCAAGCAGCCGAGGAGCAGGATTCGCGCAGTTCTTC. The encoded protein is CASSRGAGFAQFF.